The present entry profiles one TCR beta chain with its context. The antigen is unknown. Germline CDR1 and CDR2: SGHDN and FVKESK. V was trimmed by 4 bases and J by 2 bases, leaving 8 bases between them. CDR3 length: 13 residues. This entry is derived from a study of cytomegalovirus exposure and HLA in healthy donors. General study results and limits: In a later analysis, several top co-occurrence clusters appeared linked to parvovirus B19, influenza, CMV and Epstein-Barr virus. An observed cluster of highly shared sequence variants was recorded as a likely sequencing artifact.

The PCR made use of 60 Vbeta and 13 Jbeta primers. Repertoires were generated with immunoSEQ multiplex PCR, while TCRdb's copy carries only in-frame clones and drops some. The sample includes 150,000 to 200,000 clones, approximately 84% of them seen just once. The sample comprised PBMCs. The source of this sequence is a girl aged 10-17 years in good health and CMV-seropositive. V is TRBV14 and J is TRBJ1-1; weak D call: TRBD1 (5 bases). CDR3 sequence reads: CASSLQGNTEAFF. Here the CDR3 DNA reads TGTGCCAGCAGCCTGCAGGGTAACACTGAAGCTTTCTTT.